Reported below is one TCR beta chain. Its target is unknown. Germline V lookup: CDR1 LGHNT, CDR2 FRNRAP. The CDR3 spans 14 residues. After removal of 5 bases from V and 2 bases from J, the junction contained 5 bases not matched to a gene. This specimen belongs to a study of cytomegalovirus exposure and HLA in healthy donors. Points from the study as a whole: It emerged from a later analysis that several of the most significant clusters appeared to be linked to common viral pathogens.

The PCR contained 60 Vbeta and 13 Jbeta primers. Using immunoSEQ multiplex PCR, the repertoire was profiled, and TCRdb retains in-frame clones only, with some absent. The table shows about 120,000 clones, with under 90% occurring only once. V gene TRBV12-5 combines with J gene TRBJ1-1; 7 nucleotides match TRBD1. The clonotype was recovered from a woman in her 40s in good health and CMV-seronegative. The sample taken for sequencing was PBMCs. The CDR3 region is CASGTGQRNTEAFF. The DNA for the CDR3 is TGTGCTAGTGGTACGGGACAGAGAAACACTGAAGCTTTCTTT.